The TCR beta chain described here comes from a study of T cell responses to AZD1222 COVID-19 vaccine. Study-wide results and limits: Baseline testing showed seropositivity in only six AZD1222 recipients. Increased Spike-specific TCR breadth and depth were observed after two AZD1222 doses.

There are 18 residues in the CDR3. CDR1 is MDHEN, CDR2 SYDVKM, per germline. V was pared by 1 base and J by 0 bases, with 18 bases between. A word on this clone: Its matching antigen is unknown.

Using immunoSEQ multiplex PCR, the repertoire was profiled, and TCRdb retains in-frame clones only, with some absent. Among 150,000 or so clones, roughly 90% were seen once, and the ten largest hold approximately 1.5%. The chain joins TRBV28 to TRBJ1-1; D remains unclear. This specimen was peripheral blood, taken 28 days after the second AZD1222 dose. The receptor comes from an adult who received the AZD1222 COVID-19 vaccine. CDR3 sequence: CASSLFVRVGGMNTEAFF. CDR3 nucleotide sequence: TGTGCCAGCAGTTTATTCGTCCGGGTGGGAGGGATGAACACTGAAGCTTTCTTT.